The 25 T cell receptor beta chains below were found in one sample sequenced in a study of T cell responses to AZD1222 COVID-19 vaccine. TCRdb keeps only in-frame clones here, not all; method: immunoSEQ multiplex PCR. The table has around 100,000 clones, 92% seen once. Source: peripheral blood, taken on day 0 of AZD1222 vaccination. These receptor sequences come from an adult in good health.

V gene TRBV5-6 combines with J gene TRBJ1-2; maybe TRBD1 (6 bases). V was clipped by 6 bases and J by 4 bases, with 13 bases between them. CDR1 and CDR2 from the germline V gene are SGHDT and YYEEEE. CDR3 length: 13 amino acids. The CDR3: CASIDRRGYGYTF. In DNA, the CDR3 is TGTGCCAGCATCGACCGCAGGGGCTATGGCTACACCTTC.

This chain connects TRBV11-3 to TRBJ2-1; possibly TRBD1 or TRBD2 for D (5 bases each). The CDR3 totals 11 residues. Germline CDR1 reads SGHNT; CDR2 reads YENEEA. Trimming removed 5 bases at V and 10 bases at J, with 9 bases between. The CDR3, as DNA: TGTGCCAGCAGCCGGGGACCGGAGCAGTTCTTC. Translation gives CASSRGPEQFF.

The rearrangement links TRBV4-3 to TRBJ2-7, with D possibly being TRBD2 (6 bases). V lost 0 bases and J 3 bases, leaving 12 bases between the germline ends. This CDR3 region has 15 residues. Germline-derived CDR1 and CDR2 are LGHNA and YSLEER. Here the CDR3 reads CASSQDPTGVYEQYF. In DNA form, the CDR3 reads TGCGCCAGCAGCCAAGACCCGACGGGAGTCTACGAGCAGTACTTC.

This chain links TRBV7-2 with TRBJ2-7; D is uncertain. The V end lost 5 bases, the J end lost 3 bases, and 20 bases lay between the germline ends. The CDR3 totals 16 residues. Germline lookup yields CDR1 SGHTA and CDR2 FQGNSA. CDR3 sequence (DNA): TGTGCCAGCAGCCATCGGTCTTCCCGAAGTTACTACGAGCAGTACTTC. Its translation: CASSHRSSRSYYEQYF.

The rearrangement uses TRBV7-2 and TRBJ1-1; no clear D gene. The length of the CDR3 is 17 residues. Germline V gene data show CDR1 as SGHTA and CDR2 as FQGNSA. V lost 0 bases and J lost 0, with 14 bases in between. CDR3 region: CASSLALEPLMNTEAFF. CDR3 nucleotide sequence: TGTGCCAGCAGCTTAGCCCTAGAACCTCTCATGAACACTGAAGCTTTCTTT.

The chain has TRBV5-1 and TRBJ1-6; D not resolved. Germline-derived CDR1 and CDR2 are SGHRS and YFSETQ. Trimming removed 0 bases from V and 2 bases from J, with 6 bases in between. This CDR3 is built from 15 residues. The CDR3 DNA sequence: TGCGCCAGCAGCTTGGAGCAGACCTATAATTCACCCCTCCACTTT. It encodes CASSLEQTYNSPLHF. Full variable domain (remainder filled in from reference TRBV5-1 and TRBJ1-6): KAGVTQTPRYLIKTRGQQVTLSCSPISGHRSVSWYQQTPGQGLQFLFEYFSETQRNKGNFPGRFSGRQFSNSRSEMNVSTLELGDSALYLCASSLEQTYNSPLHFGNGTRLTVT.

The chain combines TRBV28 with TRBJ2-1; 14 nucleotides agree with TRBD2. Trimming cost V 6 bases and J 4 bases; bases outside gene matches: 8. The CDR3 has 17 amino acids. CDR1 and CDR2 from the germline V gene are MDHEN and SYDVKM. The CDR3 reads CASRGTSGRTAYNEQFF. CDR3 bases: TGTGCCAGCAGGGGGACTAGCGGGAGAACGGCTTACAATGAGCAGTTCTTC.

This chain uses TRBV18 with TRBJ2-7; 7 bases are shared with TRBD1. V gave up 5 bases and J gave up 0 bases; unmatched junction bases: 13. The length of the CDR3 is 17 residues. Germline V gives CDR1 KGHSH, CDR2 LQKENI. This CDR3 is CASSEGTDFKSSYEQYF. CDR3 DNA: TGTGCCAGCTCAGAAGGGACAGACTTTAAGAGCTCCTACGAGCAGTACTTC. The full variable domain, with the rest looked up from reference TRBV18 and TRBJ2-7, is NAGVMQNPRHLVRRRGQEARLRCSPMKGHSHVYWYRQLPEEGLKFMVYLQKENIIDESGMPKERFSAEFPKEGPSILRIQQVVRGDSAAYFCASSEGTDFKSSYEQYFGPGTRLTVT.

J is TRBJ1-6 and V is TRBV5-1; tentative D call: TRBD1 (6 bases). The germline gives CDR1 SGHRS, CDR2 YFSETQ. V lost 4 bases, J lost 9 bases, and 17 bases lay in between. The CDR3 is made up of 15 amino acids. CDR3 sequence reads: CASSREQGPSSPLHF. Here the CDR3 DNA reads TGCGCCAGCAGCCGCGAACAGGGACCTAGTTCACCCCTCCACTTT.

J is TRBJ1-3 and V is TRBV6-1, with a weak D call TRBD1 (5 bases). V shed 3 bases and J shed 0 bases, with 9 bases lying between them. The germline CDR1 and CDR2 sequences are MNHNS and SASEGT. The CDR3 loop spans 15 amino acids. As DNA, the CDR3 is TGTGCCAGCAGTGAGGGGGGAAACTCTGGAAACACCATATATTTT. It specifies CASSEGGNSGNTIYF.

This chain connects TRBV5-6 to TRBJ1-2, with D uncertain. This CDR3 is 12 amino acids long. V was cut by 5 bases and J by 8 bases, with 13 bases left in between. Per germline, CDR1 SGHDT and CDR2 YYEEEE. The CDR3, as DNA: TGTGCCAGCAGGGGGTCGCCCTGGGGCTACACCTTC. Its protein is CASRGSPWGYTF.

The chain combines TRBV18 with TRBJ2-3, with TRBD2 matching over 11 bases. The J segment lost 4 bases and the V segment lost 6 bases, leaving 9 bases of the junction unmatched. The CDR3 extends over 16 amino acids. Germline V CDR1 and CDR2: KGHSH, LQKENI. CDR3 loop: CASSPGLAGGSDTQYF. In nucleotides, the CDR3 is TGTGCCAGCTCCCCCGGACTAGCGGGTGGATCAGATACGCAGTATTTT. The entire variable domain, with the rest obtained from reference TRBV18 and TRBJ2-3, is as follows: NAGVMQNPRHLVRRRGQEARLRCSPMKGHSHVYWYRQLPEEGLKFMVYLQKENIIDESGMPKERFSAEFPKEGPSILRIQQVVRGDSAAYFCASSPGLAGGSDTQYFGPGTRLTVL.

The rearrangement joins TRBV7-8 to TRBJ2-7; the D is unclear. Trimming removed 0 bases at V and 5 bases at J, with 17 bases between. From germline, CDR1 is SGHVS and CDR2 FQNEAQ. This CDR3 has 16 amino acids. The chain's CDR3 is CASSLAITRSRDEQYF. In nucleotides, the CDR3 is TGTGCCAGCAGCTTAGCGATAACCAGAAGTAGGGACGAGCAGTACTTC.

The J gene is TRBJ2-1, the V gene TRBV6-4; maybe TRBD2 (5 bases). The CDR3 length is 13 residues. Germline CDR1 and CDR2: MRHNA and SNTAGT. The germline V and J ends were trimmed by 8 bases and 0 bases, with 8 bases remaining between them. The CDR3 loop is CASSTSSYNEQFF. CDR3 bases: TGTGCCAGCTCTACTAGCTCCTACAATGAGCAGTTCTTC.

This chain links TRBV29-1 with TRBJ1-1, with 8 bases aligning to TRBD1. J lost 1 base, V lost 7 bases, and 17 bases had no gene match. The CDR3 length is 17 residues. The germline gives CDR1 SQVTM, CDR2 ANQGSEA. Written as DNA, the CDR3 is TGCAGCGCAAGAACCTTTTCAGGGGGCTTAGGGAACACTGAAGCTTTCTTT. This translates into CSARTFSGGLGNTEAFF.

The chain is built from TRBV3-1 (or the pseudogene TRBV3-2) and TRBJ2-4; 9 nucleotides agree with TRBD1. With 7 bases clipped from V and 1 base from J, the junction kept 5 bases outside the gene matches. The CDR3 runs to 15 residues. The germline CDR1 and CDR2 sequences are LGHDT and YNNKEL (reference sequence). The CDR3 nucleotides read TGTGCCAGCACCGGGACAGGGATGGCCAAAAACATTCAGTACTTC. This gives the protein CASTGTGMAKNIQYF.

This chain connects TRBV7-2 to TRBJ2-3; maybe TRBD2 (5 bases). The germline V and J ends were trimmed by 0 bases and 6 bases, with 7 bases remaining between them. This CDR3 has 13 residues. The germline V gene has CDR1 SGHTA and CDR2 FQGNSA. CDR3 amino acids: CASSLAREDTQYF. In DNA form, the CDR3 reads TGTGCCAGCAGCTTAGCGAGGGAGGATACGCAGTATTTT. Full variable domain (remainder filled in from reference TRBV7-2 and TRBJ2-3): GAGVSQSPSNKVTEKGKDVELRCDPISGHTALYWYRQSLGQGLEFLIYFQGNSAPDKSGLPSDRFSAERTGGSVSTLTIQRTQQEDSAVYLCASSLAREDTQYFGPGTRLTVL.

The rearrangement joins TRBV27 to TRBJ1-5, with D uncertain. This CDR3 has 14 amino acids. Trimming shortened V by 6 bases and J by 5 bases, and 14 bases separated the two germline ends. Looked up from germline, CDR1 is MNHEY and CDR2 is SMNVEV (reference sequence). The CDR3: CASRQSGSDQPQHF. The CDR3 bases are TGTGCCAGCAGGCAGTCGGGGTCCGATCAGCCCCAGCATTTT.

This clone was seen only once. The chain uses TRBV28 and TRBJ2-1, with TRBD2 matching 10 bases. The CDR3 sequence is 15 residues long. Germline CDR1 MDHEN, CDR2 SYDVKM. The junction had 0 bases not matched to a gene; V was cut back by 2 bases and J by 2 bases. The CDR3 DNA reads TGTGCCAGCAGTTTACTAGCGGGAGCCTACAATGAGCAGTTCTTC. Amino acids: CASSLLAGAYNEQFF. Looking up the rest from reference TRBV28 and TRBJ2-1 gives the full variable domain: DVKVTQSSRYLVKRTGEKVFLECVQDMDHENMFWYRQDPGLGLRLIYFSYDVKMKEKGDIPEGYSVSREKKERFSLILESASTNQTSMYLCASSLLAGAYNEQFFGPGTRLTVL.

The V call is TRBV5-4, the J call TRBJ1-2; 7 positions match TRBD1. J was trimmed by 6 bases and V by 4 bases; bases with no gene match: 12. The CDR3 contains 15 residues. Per the germline V gene, CDR1 is SGHNT and CDR2 is YYREEE (reference sequence). The CDR3 DNA is TGTGCCAGCAGCCACCCGGACGACAGGGTCGATGGCTACACCTTC. It codes for CASSHPDDRVDGYTF.

The rearrangement joins TRBV27 to TRBJ1-5, with D perhaps TRBD1 (5 bases). CDR1 and CDR2 from the germline V gene are MNHEY and SMNVEV (reference sequence). Trimming left V 5 bases short and J 2 bases short, with 10 bases between. The CDR3 consists of 14 residues. This CDR3 reads CASSPTGGNQPQHF. The CDR3 nucleotides read TGTGCCAGCAGTCCCACGGGGGGCAATCAGCCCCAGCATTTT.

This clone was detected once. The chain has TRBV4-3 and TRBJ2-7; 12 nucleotides align to TRBD2. V lost 1 base, J lost 2 bases, and 3 bases stayed unmatched. CDR3 length: 16 amino acids. Germline V gene lookup returns CDR1 LGHNA and CDR2 YSLEER. This chain's CDR3 is CASSQGLAGGAYEQYF. The CDR3 coding sequence is TGCGCCAGCAGCCAAGGTCTAGCGGGAGGGGCCTACGAGCAGTACTTC.

The rearrangement joins TRBV12-3 or TRBV12-4 to TRBJ1-5; no reliable D call. The length of the CDR3 is 13 residues. The V end was cut by 2 bases, the J end by 6 bases, with 8 bases between. CDR3 DNA sequence: TGTGCCAGCAGTTTACAGGACGGTCAGCCCCAGCATTTT. Translating it yields CASSLQDGQPQHF.

The rearrangement joins TRBV6-5 to TRBJ2-3, with 8 nucleotides matching TRBD2. There are 15 residues in the CDR3. Germline values: CDR1 MNHEY, CDR2 SVGAGI. V lost 6 bases, J lost 4 bases, and 9 bases stayed unmatched. CDR3 coding DNA: TGTGCCAGCAGCCTAGGACTAGCCCGTCCAGATACGCAGTATTTT. Encoded protein: CASSLGLARPDTQYF.

The J gene is TRBJ1-1, the V gene TRBV25-1, with D possibly matching TRBD1 (5 bases). The V and J ends lost 3 bases and 6 bases respectively, with 14 bases between them. Germline values: CDR1 MGHDK, CDR2 SYGVNS. This CDR3 has 14 residues. This chain's CDR3 is CASSDETVHAEAFF. CDR3 coding DNA: TGTGCCAGCAGTGATGAGACAGTACATGCTGAAGCTTTCTTT.